These 17 T cell receptor beta chains were all obtained from the same sample, sequenced in a study of CD8+ T cells in alopecia areata. Treatment indicated: oral pan-JAK inhibitor, 5-10 mg twice daily. Extraction of RNA preceded its reverse transcription into cDNA, which served as the sequencing template. TCRdb's table, derived via immunoSEQ multiplex PCR, lists solely in-frame clones and lacks some. Of some 150,000 clones detected, 80% to 90% appear once; the ten largest clones hold just under 25%. The sequences come from CD8+ T cells sorted from blood, collected at week 4, from a patient treated with tofacitinib. The receptors here all came from a human donor with alopecia areata.

This clone has more than one count but fewer than ten. This chain joins TRBV5-6 and TRBJ2-7; TRBD1 aligns across 7 bases. V lost 4 bases, J lost 1 base, and 2 bases stayed unmatched. This CDR3 has 13 residues. Germline assignment: CDR1 SGHDT and CDR2 YYEEEE. This CDR3 is CASSGTASYEQYF. DNA of the CDR3: TGTGCCAGCAGCGGGACAGCGTCCTACGAGCAGTACTTC.

In nucleotides, the CDR3 is TGTGCCAGCAGCTTGGCAGCGGAATACGAGCAGTACTTC. This codes for CASSLAAEYEQYF. This chain uses TRBV5-4 with TRBJ2-7; D perhaps matches TRBD2 (5 bases). Germline values: CDR1 SGHNT, CDR2 YYREEE (reference sequence). The CDR3 contains 13 residues. The V gene lost 0 bases and the J gene lost 4 bases, with 8 bases spanning the gap.

The DNA for the CDR3 is TGTGCCACCAGCAGAGGTGGGAGAACCGGCTACGAGCAGTACTTC. Translated, it gives CATSRGGRTGYEQYF. This chain connects TRBV15 to TRBJ2-7; a possible D gene is TRBD2 (5 bases). Trimming left V 1 base short and J 3 bases short, with 13 bases between. Germline values: CDR1 LNHNV, CDR2 YYDKDF (reference sequence). The CDR3 totals 15 residues.

This rearrangement joins TRBV29-1 to TRBJ2-1; D gene unclear. This CDR3 is built from 12 residues. Germline CDR1 is SQVTM and CDR2 is ANQGSEA. V lost 8 bases to trimming and J lost 5 bases, with 13 bases between them. This CDR3 reads CSPHSEDNEQFF. CDR3 in DNA: TGCAGCCCTCATTCTGAGGACAATGAGCAGTTCTTC.

The J gene is TRBJ2-7, the V gene TRBV18; no clear D gene. V shed 4 bases and J shed 2 bases, with 15 bases lying between them. The germline V gene encodes CDR1 KGHSH and CDR2 LQKENI. The CDR3 is made up of 15 amino acids. CDR3 sequence (DNA): TGTGCCAGCTCACAACGATCGGACGGTACCTACGAGCAGTACTTC. Its protein product is CASSQRSDGTYEQYF.

As regards this clone: This same CDR3 is encoded by further DNA sequences in the sample. This chain connects TRBV7-9 to TRBJ2-7; 7 positions match TRBD1. Trimming cost V 4 bases and J 2 bases; bases outside gene matches: 5. The V gene's germline CDR1 is SEHNR and CDR2 FQNEAQ (reference sequence). This CDR3 contains 14 residues. This CDR3 is CASSSGQRPYEQYF. The CDR3 DNA follows: TGTGCCAGCAGCTCGGGACAGCGCCCCTACGAGCAGTACTTC.

The chain joins TRBV9 to TRBJ1-1, with D uncertain. Deletions cut 0 bases from V and 5 bases from J, with 8 bases between. The germline gives CDR1 SGDLS, CDR2 YYNGEE. The CDR3 has 13 amino acids. The CDR3 here is CASSVDGSTEAFF. DNA of the CDR3: TGTGCCAGCAGCGTAGACGGGAGTACTGAAGCTTTCTTT. The full variable domain, completed using reference TRBV9 and TRBJ1-1, is DSGVTQTPKHLITATGQRVTLRCSPRSGDLSVYWYQQSLDQGLQFLIQYYNGEERAKGNILERFSAQQFPDLHSELNLSSLELGDSALYFCASSVDGSTEAFFGQGTRLTVV.

V and J are TRBV27 and TRBJ1-6, with 7 positions matching TRBD1. CDR3 size: 17 residues. The germline gives CDR1 MNHEY, CDR2 SMNVEV (reference sequence). Trimming cost V 5 bases and J 0 bases; bases outside gene matches: 7. CDR3 loop: CASSHRGGPSYNSPLHF. The CDR3 nucleotides are TGTGCCAGCAGTCACAGGGGTGGCCCCTCCTATAATTCACCCCTCCACTTT.

This clone was seen a single time. The chain combines TRBV4-2 with TRBJ2-3, with TRBD1 matching over 8 bases. Germline V gene lookup returns CDR1 LGHNA and CDR2 YNFKEQ. The junction had 10 bases not matched to a gene; V was cut back by 3 bases and J by 2 bases. This CDR3 region has 17 residues. CDR3 nucleotide sequence: TGTGCCAGCAGCCATCGAGGAGGGACAGGACTCACAGATACGCAGTATTTT. This codes for CASSHRGGTGLTDTQYF.

V and J are TRBV29-1 and TRBJ2-1, with 15 bases that match TRBD2. CDR3 length: 15 amino acids. J gave up 7 bases and V 3 bases, and 4 bases lay outside the gene matches. Germline V gives CDR1 SQVTM, CDR2 ANQGSEA. In nucleotides, the CDR3 is TGCAGCGTTGACCATGGACTAGCGGGGGGGAATGAGCAGTTCTTC. Its translation: CSVDHGLAGGNEQFF.

V and J are TRBV19 and TRBJ2-5, with D perhaps matching TRBD2 (7 bases). Trimming took 4 bases from V and 10 from J, leaving 16 bases between them. Germline loops: CDR1 LNHDA, CDR2 SQIVND (reference sequence). This CDR3 has 13 amino acids. The CDR3 region is CASSKGGVLSQYF. The CDR3 DNA is TGTGCCAGTAGTAAAGGGGGGGTTCTGAGCCAGTACTTC.

The J gene is TRBJ2-1, the V gene TRBV7-9; D could derive from TRBD1 or TRBD2 (5 bases each). The CDR3 covers 14 residues. Germline CDR1 and CDR2: SEHNR and FQNEAQ (reference sequence). V lost 5 bases and J 3 bases, leaving 11 bases between the germline ends. CDR3 DNA: TGTGCCAGCAGCCCTACTGGGGGCTACAATGAGCAGTTCTTC. Translation: CASSPTGGYNEQFF. Variable domain in full (rest from reference TRBV7-9 and TRBJ2-1): DTGVSQNPRHKITKRGQNVTFRCDPISEHNRLYWYRQTLGQGPEFLTYFQNEAQLEKSRLLSDRFSAERPKGSFSTLEIQRTEQGDSAMYLCASSPTGGYNEQFFGPGTRLTVL.

The chain has TRBV2 and TRBJ2-1, with 8 bases fitting TRBD1. V lost 5 bases, J lost 0 bases, and 9 bases stayed unmatched. The CDR3 contains 17 residues. Germline values: CDR1 SNHLY, CDR2 FYNNEI. CDR3 DNA sequence: TGTGCCAGCAGTTATGTGGGACAGGTCTCCTCCTACAATGAGCAGTTCTTC. It encodes CASSYVGQVSSYNEQFF.

The V and J genes are TRBV23-1 and TRBJ2-2; 7 bases are shared with TRBD1. TRBV23-1 is recorded as an ORF, its role being uncertain. This CDR3 comprises 16 residues. V gave up 7 bases and J gave up 0 bases; unmatched junction bases: 8. CDR3 residues: CASIFLDRPNTGELFF. The CDR3 nucleotides read TGCGCCAGCATTTTCCTGGACAGGCCGAACACCGGGGAGCTGTTTTTT.

This chain uses TRBV23-1 with TRBJ2-1; TRBD1 or TRBD2 may be the D gene (6 bases each). TRBV23-1 is filed as an ORF, its function uncertain. This CDR3 has 15 amino acids. The germline V and J ends were trimmed by 6 bases and 3 bases, with 15 bases remaining between them. The CDR3 loop reads CASSLTGGLYNEQFF. CDR3 in DNA: TGCGCCAGCAGCCTCACTGGGGGGCTCTACAATGAGCAGTTCTTC.

V usage is TRBV4-3 and J usage is TRBJ2-5, with D perhaps TRBD2 (6 bases). Germline V gene sequence: CDR1 LGHNA, CDR2 YSLEER. The V end was cut by 0 bases, the J end by 1 base, with 9 bases between. This CDR3 comprises 15 residues. CDR3 region: CASSQDRGFQETQYF. CDR3 DNA: TGCGCCAGCAGCCAAGACCGGGGGTTCCAAGAGACCCAGTACTTC.

The J gene is TRBJ1-2, the V gene TRBV6-5; TRBD1 matches at 9 bases. J gave up 4 bases and V 6 bases, and 6 bases lay outside the gene matches. The CDR3 is 14 residues long. CDR1 MNHEY and CDR2 SVGAGI come from the germline V gene. The CDR3 here is CASSQGQGIYGYTF. CDR3 bases: TGTGCCAGCAGCCAAGGACAGGGGATCTATGGCTACACCTTC.